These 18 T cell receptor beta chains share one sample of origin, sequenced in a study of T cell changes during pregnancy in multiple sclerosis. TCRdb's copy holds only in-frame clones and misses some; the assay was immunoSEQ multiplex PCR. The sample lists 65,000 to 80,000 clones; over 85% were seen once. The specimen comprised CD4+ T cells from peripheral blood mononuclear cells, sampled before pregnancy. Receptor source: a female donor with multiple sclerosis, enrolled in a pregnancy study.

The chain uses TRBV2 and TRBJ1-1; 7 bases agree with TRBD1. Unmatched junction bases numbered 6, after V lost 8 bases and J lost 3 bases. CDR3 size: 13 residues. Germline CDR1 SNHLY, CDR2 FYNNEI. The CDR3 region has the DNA TGTGCCAGCGCCCTCGGGACAGACACTGAAGCTTTCTTT. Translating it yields CASALGTDTEAFF.

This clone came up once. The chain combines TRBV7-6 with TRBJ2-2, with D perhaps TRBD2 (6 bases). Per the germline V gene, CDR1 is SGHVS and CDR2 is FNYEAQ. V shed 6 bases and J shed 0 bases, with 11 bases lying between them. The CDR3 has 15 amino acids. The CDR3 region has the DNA TGTGCCAGCAGTCGAGCGGGTTCGAACACCGGGGAGCTGTTTTTT. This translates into CASSRAGSNTGELFF.

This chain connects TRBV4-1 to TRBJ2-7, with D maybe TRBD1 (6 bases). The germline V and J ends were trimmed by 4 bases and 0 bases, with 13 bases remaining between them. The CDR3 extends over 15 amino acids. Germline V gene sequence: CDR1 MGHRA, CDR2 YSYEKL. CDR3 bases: TGCGCCAGCAGCCCGGGACATAGTATCTCCTACGAGCAGTACTTC. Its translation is CASSPGHSISYEQYF.

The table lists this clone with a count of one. DNA for the CDR3: TGTGCCAGCAGTCCAGGGGACAGGGTGCTCTACGAGCAGTACTTC. Its protein product is CASSPGDRVLYEQYF. This chain joins TRBV25-1 and TRBJ2-7; 9 bases are shared with TRBD1. This CDR3 region has 15 residues. The V gene end was trimmed by 5 bases and the J gene end by 3 bases; junction bases not matched to a gene: 8. Germline CDR1 MGHDK, CDR2 SYGVNS.

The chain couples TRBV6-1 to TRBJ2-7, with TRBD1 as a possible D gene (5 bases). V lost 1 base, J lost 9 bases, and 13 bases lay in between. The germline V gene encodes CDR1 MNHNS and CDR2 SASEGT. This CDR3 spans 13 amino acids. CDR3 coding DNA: TGTGCCAGCAGTGAAGACTGGGGAAGGGGGCAGTACTTC. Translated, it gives CASSEDWGRGQYF.

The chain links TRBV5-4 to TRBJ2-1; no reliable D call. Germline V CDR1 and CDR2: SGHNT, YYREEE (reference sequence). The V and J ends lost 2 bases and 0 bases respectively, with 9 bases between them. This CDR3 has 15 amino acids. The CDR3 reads CASSFRSSSYNEQFF. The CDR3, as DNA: TGTGCCAGCAGCTTTAGATCGAGCTCCTACAATGAGCAGTTCTTC.

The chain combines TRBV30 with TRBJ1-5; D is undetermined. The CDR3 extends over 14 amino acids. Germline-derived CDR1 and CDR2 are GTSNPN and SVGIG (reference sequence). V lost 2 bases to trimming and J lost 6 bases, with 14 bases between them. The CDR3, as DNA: TGTGCCTGGAGTCCCGACGGGGTAGGTCAGCCCCAGCATTTT. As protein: CAWSPDGVGQPQHF.

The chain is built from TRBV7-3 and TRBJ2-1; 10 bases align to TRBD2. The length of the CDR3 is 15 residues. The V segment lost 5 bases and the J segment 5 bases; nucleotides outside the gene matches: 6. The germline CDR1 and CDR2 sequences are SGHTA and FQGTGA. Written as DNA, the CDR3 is TGTGCCAGCAGCGCCCTAGCGGGGGCTAACAATGAGCAGTTCTTC. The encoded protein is CASSALAGANNEQFF.

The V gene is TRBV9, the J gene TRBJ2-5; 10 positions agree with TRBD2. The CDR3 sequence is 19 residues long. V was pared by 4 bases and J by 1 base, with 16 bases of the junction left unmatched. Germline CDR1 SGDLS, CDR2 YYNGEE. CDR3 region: CASSLRAPAGGGTQETQYF. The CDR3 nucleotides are TGTGCCAGCAGCCTCAGAGCCCCAGCGGGAGGGGGGACCCAAGAGACCCAGTACTTC.

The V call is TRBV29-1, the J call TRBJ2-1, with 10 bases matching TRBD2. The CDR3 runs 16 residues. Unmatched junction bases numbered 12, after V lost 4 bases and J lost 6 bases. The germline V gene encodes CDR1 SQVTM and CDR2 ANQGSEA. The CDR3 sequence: CSVGWGATSGTNEQFF. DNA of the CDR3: TGCAGCGTTGGCTGGGGGGCTACTAGCGGGACCAATGAGCAGTTCTTC.

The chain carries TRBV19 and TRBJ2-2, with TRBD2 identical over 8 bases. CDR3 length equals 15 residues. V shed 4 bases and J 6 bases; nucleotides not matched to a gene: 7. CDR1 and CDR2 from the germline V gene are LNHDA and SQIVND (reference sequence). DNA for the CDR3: TGTGCCAGTAGTAAAGGGGTAGCGGGACCCGGGGAGCTGTTTTTT. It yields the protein CASSKGVAGPGELFF.

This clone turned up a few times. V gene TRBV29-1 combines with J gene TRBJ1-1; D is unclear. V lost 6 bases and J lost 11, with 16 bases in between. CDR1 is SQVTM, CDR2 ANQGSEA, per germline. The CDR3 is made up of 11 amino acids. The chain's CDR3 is CSVRWRYEAFF. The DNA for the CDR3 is TGCAGCGTCCGGTGGAGGTACGAGGCTTTCTTT.

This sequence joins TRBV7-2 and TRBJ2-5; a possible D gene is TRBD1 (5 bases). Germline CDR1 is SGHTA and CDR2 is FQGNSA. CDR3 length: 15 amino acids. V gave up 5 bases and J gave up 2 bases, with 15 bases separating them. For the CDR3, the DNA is TGTGCCAGCAGCCCCAGGGATTCGACACAAGAGACCCAGTACTTC. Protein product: CASSPRDSTQETQYF.

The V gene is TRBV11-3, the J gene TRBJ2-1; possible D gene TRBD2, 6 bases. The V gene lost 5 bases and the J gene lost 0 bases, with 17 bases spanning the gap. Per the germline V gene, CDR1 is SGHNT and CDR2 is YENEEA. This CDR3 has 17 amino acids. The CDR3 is CASSVRAGPTSYNEQFF. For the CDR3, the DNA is TGTGCCAGCAGCGTCCGAGCGGGCCCCACCTCCTACAATGAGCAGTTCTTC.

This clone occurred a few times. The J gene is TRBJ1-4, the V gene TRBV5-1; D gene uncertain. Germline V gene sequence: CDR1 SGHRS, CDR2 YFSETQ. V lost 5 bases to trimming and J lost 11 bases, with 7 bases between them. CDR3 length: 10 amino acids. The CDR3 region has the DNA TGCGCCAGCAGAAGCGGGAAACTGTTTTTT. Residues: CASRSGKLFF. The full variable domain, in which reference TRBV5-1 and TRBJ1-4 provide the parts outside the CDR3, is KAGVTQTPRYLIKTRGQQVTLSCSPISGHRSVSWYQQTPGQGLQFLFEYFSETQRNKGNFPGRFSGRQFSNSRSEMNVSTLELGDSALYLCASRSGKLFFGSGTQLSVL.

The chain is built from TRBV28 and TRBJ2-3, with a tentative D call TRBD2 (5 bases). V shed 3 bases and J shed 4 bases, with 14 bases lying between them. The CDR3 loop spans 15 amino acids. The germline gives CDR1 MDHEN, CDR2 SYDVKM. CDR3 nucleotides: TGTGCCAGCAGTTTGGGGTTGAGGGCGGCAGATACGCAGTATTTT. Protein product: CASSLGLRAADTQYF. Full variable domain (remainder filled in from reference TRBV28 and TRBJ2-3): DVKVTQSSRYLVKRTGEKVFLECVQDMDHENMFWYRQDPGLGLRLIYFSYDVKMKEKGDIPEGYSVSREKKERFSLILESASTNQTSMYLCASSLGLRAADTQYFGPGTRLTVL.

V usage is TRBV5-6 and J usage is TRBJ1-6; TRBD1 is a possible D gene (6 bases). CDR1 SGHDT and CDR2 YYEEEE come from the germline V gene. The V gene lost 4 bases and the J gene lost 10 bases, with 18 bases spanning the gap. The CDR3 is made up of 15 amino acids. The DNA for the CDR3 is TGTGCCAGCAGCCCGGGAGGGGGTCTCGGGTCACCCCTCCACTTT. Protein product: CASSPGGGLGSPLHF.

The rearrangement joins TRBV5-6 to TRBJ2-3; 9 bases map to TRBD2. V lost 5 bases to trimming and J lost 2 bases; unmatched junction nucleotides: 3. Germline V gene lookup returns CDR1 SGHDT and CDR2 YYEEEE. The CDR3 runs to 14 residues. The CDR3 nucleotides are TGTGCCAGCAGGCGGGGGGGGTCCACAGATACGCAGTATTTT. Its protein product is CASRRGGSTDTQYF.